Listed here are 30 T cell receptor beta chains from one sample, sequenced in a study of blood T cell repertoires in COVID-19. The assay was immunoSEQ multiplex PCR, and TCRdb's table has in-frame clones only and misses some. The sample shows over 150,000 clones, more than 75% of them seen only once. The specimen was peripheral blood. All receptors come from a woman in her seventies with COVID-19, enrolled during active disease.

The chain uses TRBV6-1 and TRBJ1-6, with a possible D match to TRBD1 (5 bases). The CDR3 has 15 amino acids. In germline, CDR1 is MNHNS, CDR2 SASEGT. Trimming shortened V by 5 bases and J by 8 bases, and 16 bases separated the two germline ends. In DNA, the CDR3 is TGTGCCAGCAGTCCTCCCGGCGACAGAGATTCACCCCTCCACTTT. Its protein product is CASSPPGDRDSPLHF.

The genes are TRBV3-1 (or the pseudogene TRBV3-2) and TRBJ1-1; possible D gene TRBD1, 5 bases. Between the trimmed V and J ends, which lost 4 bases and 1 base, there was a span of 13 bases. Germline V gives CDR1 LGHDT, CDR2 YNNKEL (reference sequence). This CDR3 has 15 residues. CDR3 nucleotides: TGTGCCAGCAGCCCGCTTGGCAGGGAGAACACTGAAGCTTTCTTT. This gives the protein CASSPLGRENTEAFF.

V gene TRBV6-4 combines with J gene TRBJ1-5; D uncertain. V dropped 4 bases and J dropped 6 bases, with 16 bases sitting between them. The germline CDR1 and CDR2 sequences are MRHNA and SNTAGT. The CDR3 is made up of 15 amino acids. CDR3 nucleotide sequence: TGTGCCAGCAGTGTTACTTGGGGAGGTAGTCAGCCCCAGCATTTT. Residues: CASSVTWGGSQPQHF.

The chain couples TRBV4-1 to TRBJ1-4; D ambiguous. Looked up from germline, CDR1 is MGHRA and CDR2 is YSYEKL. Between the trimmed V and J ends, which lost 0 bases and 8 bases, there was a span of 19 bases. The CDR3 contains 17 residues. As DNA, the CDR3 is TGCGCCAGCAGCCAAGAGGCCGTGGGAGGGATCGGGGAAAAACTGTTTTTT. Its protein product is CASSQEAVGGIGEKLFF.

CDR3 sequence (DNA): TGTGCCAGCAGTGCAGACAGGGGGGAAGCTTTCTTT. Its translation: CASSADRGEAFF. The rearrangement links TRBV2 to TRBJ1-1, with 9 bases lining up with TRBD1. Germline V gene lookup returns CDR1 SNHLY and CDR2 FYNNEI. The CDR3 extends over 12 amino acids. V lost 4 bases, J lost 8 bases, and 2 bases stayed unmatched.

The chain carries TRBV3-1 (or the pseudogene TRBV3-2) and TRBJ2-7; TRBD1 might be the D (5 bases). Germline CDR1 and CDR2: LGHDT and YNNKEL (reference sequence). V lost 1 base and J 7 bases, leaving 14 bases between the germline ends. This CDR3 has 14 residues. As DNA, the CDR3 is TGTGCCAGCAGCCAAGGATATGGGGCAGGAGAGCAGTACTTC. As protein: CASSQGYGAGEQYF.

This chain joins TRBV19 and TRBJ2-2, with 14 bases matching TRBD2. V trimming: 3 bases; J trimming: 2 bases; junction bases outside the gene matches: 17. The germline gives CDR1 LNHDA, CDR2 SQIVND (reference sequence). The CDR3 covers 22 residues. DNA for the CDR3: TGTGCCAGTAGTATCTCGCGGACTAGCGGGGGGCCCCCCCGATTTAACACCGGGGAGCTGTTTTTT. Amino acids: CASSISRTSGGPPRFNTGELFF.

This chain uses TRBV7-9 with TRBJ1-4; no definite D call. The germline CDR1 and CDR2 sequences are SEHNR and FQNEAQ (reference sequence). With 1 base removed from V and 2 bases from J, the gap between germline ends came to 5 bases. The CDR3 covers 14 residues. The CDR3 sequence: CASSLGRTNEKLFF. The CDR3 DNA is TGTGCCAGCAGCTTAGGGAGGACTAATGAAAAACTGTTTTTT.

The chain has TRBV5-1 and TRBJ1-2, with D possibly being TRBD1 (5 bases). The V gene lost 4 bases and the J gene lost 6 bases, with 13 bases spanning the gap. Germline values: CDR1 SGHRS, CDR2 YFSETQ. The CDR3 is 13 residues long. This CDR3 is CASSPGQGHGYTF. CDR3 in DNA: TGCGCCAGCAGCCCCGGGCAGGGCCATGGCTACACCTTC.

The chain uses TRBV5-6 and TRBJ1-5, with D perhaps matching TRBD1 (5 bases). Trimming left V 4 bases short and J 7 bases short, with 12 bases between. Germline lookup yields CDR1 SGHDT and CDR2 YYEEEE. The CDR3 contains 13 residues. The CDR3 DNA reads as TGTGCCAGCAGCCCCCCGCAGGGACAGCCCCAGCATTTT. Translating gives CASSPPQGQPQHF.

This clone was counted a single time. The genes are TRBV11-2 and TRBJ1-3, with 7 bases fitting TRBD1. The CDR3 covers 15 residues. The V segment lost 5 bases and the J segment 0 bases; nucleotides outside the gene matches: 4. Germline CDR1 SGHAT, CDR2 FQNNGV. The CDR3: CASSPGQHSGNTIYF. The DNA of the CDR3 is TGTGCCAGCAGCCCGGGACAGCACTCTGGAAACACCATATATTTT.

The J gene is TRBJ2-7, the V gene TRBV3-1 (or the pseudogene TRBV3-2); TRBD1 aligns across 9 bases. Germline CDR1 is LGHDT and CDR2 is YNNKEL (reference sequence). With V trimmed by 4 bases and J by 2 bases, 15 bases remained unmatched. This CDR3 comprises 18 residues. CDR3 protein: CASSPRGQGRVKPYEQYF. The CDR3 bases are TGTGCCAGCAGCCCAAGAGGACAGGGGAGAGTGAAACCCTACGAGCAGTACTTC.

CDR3 nucleotide sequence: TGTGCCAGCAGCTCAGGGGGCCTGGGGACCCAGTACTTC. This translates into CASSSGGLGTQYF. The chain recombines TRBV3-1 (or the pseudogene TRBV3-2) with TRBJ2-5; 8 nucleotides line up with TRBD1. From germline, CDR1 is LGHDT and CDR2 YNNKEL (reference sequence). The CDR3 contains 13 residues. V shed 5 bases and J 7 bases; nucleotides not matched to a gene: 6.

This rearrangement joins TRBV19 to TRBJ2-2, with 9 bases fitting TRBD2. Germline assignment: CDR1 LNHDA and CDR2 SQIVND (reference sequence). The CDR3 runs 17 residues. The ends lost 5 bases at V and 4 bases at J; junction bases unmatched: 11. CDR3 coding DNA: TGTGCCAGTAGTTTAGGCCTAGCGGGGAAAAGCACCGGGGAGCTGTTTTTT. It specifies CASSLGLAGKSTGELFF.

For the CDR3, the DNA is TGTGCCAGCAGCCCCAGTGACCGGGGGGGGAGGGAGACCCAGTACTTC. Translation gives CASSPSDRGGRETQYF. The chain uses TRBV5-4 and TRBJ2-5, with 8 bases that match TRBD2. V was pared by 4 bases and J by 5 bases, with 13 bases of the junction left unmatched. CDR1 is SGHNT and CDR2 is YYREEE in the germline V gene (reference sequence). There are 16 residues in the CDR3.

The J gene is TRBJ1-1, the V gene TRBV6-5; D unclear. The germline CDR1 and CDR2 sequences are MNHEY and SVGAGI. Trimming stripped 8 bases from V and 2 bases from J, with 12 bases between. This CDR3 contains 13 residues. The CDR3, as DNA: TGTGCCAGCTACCGGGTGGTAAACACTGAAGCTTTCTTT. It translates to CASYRVVNTEAFF.

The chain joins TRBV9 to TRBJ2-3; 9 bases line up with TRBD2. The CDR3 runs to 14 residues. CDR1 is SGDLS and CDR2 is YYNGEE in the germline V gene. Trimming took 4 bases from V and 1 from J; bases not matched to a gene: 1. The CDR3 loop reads CASSRLAGTDTQYF. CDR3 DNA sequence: TGTGCCAGCAGCAGACTAGCGGGCACAGATACGCAGTATTTT.

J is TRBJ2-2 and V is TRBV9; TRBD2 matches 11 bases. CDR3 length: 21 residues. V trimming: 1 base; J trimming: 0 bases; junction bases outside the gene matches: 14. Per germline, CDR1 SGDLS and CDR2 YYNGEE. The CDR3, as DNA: TGTGCCAGCAGCGTACTTCTGGGGCTAGCGGGGGGTTACTCGAACACCGGGGAGCTGTTTTTT. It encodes CASSVLLGLAGGYSNTGELFF.

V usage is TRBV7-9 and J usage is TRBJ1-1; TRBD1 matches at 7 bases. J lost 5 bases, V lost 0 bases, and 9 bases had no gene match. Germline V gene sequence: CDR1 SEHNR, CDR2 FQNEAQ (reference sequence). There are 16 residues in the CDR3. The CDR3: CASSLARGPGGTEAFF. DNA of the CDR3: TGTGCCAGCAGCTTAGCGAGGGGGCCCGGTGGAACTGAAGCTTTCTTT.

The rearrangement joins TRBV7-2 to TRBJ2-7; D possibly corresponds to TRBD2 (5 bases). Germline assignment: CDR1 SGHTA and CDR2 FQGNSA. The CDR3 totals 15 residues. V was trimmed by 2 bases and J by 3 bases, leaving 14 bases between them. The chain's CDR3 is CASSLRAGAGYEQYF. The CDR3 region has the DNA TGTGCCAGCAGCTTAAGGGCGGGCGCCGGCTACGAGCAGTACTTC.

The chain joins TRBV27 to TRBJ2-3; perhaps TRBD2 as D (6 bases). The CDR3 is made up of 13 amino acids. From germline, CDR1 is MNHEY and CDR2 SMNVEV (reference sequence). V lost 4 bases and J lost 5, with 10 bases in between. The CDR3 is CASSSRGIDTQYF. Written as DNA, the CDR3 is TGTGCCAGCAGTTCCCGGGGGATAGATACGCAGTATTTT.

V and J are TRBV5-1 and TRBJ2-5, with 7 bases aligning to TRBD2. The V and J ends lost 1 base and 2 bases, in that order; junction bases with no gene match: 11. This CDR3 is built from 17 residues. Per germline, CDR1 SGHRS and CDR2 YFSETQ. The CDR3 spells CASSLNPGGGEQETQYF. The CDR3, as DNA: TGCGCCAGCAGCTTGAACCCGGGGGGAGGGGAGCAAGAGACCCAGTACTTC. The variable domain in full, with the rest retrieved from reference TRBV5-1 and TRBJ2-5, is KAGVTQTPRYLIKTRGQQVTLSCSPISGHRSVSWYQQTPGQGLQFLFEYFSETQRNKGNFPGRFSGRQFSNSRSEMNVSTLELGDSALYLCASSLNPGGGEQETQYFGPGTRLLVL.

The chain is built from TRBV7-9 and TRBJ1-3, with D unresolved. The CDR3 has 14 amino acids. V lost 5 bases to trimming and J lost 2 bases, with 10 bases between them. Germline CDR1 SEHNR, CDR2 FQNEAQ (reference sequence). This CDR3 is CASSPYLTGNTIYF. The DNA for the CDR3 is TGTGCCAGCAGCCCCTATCTGACTGGAAACACCATATATTTT.

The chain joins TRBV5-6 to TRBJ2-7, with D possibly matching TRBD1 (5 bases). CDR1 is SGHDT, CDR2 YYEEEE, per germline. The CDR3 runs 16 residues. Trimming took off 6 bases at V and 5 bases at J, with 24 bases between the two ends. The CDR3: CASTWGLGASFDEQYF. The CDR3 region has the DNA TGTGCCAGCACCTGGGGTCTTGGGGCCTCCTTTGACGAGCAGTACTTC.

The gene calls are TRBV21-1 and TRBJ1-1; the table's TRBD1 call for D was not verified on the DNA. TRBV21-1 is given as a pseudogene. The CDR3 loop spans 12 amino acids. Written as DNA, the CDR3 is TGTGCCAGCAGCAAACCAAACACTGAAGCTTTCTTT. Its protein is CASSKPNTEAFF.

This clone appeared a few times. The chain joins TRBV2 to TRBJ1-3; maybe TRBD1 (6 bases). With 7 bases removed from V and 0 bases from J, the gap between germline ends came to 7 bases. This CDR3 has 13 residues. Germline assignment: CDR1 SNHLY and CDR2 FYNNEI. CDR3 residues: CASKQGSGNTIYF. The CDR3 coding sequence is TGTGCCAGCAAACAGGGCTCTGGAAACACCATATATTTT.

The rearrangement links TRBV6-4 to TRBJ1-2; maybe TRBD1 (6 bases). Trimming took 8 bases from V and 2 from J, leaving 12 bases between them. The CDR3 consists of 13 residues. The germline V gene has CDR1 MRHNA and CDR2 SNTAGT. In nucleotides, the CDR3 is TGTGCCAGCGCGCCAACAGGGAACTATGGCTACACCTTC. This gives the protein CASAPTGNYGYTF.

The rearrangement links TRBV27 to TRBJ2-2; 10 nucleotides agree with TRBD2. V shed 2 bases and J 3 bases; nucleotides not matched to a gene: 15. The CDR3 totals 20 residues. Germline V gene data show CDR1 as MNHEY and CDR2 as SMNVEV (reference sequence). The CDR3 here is CASSLVVGSGGIKDTGELFF. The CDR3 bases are TGTGCCAGCAGTTTAGTCGTGGGTAGCGGGGGGATTAAAGACACCGGGGAGCTGTTTTTT.

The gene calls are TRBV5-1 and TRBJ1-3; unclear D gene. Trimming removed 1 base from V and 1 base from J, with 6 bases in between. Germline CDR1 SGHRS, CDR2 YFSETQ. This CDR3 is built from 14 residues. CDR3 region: CASSLSQSGNTIYF. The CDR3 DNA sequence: TGCGCCAGCAGCTTGTCCCAATCTGGAAACACCATATATTTT.

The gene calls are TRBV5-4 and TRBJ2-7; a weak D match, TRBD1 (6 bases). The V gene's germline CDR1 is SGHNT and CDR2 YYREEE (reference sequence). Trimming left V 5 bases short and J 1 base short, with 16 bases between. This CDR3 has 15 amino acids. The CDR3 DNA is TGTGCCAGCAGTTTCGACAGAGGACAGTCCTACGAGCAGTACTTC. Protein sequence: CASSFDRGQSYEQYF.